This is a list of T cell receptor beta chains from one sample in a study of T cell responses to AZD1222 COVID-19 vaccine. Produced via immunoSEQ multiplex PCR; TCRdb's table is partial and in-frame only. Of 72,000 or so clones in the sample, roughly nine tenths were seen once. The sequencing here drew on peripheral blood, taken 28 days after the second AZD1222 dose. All receptors come from an adult who received the AZD1222 COVID-19 vaccine. Each CDR3 is given with its conserved first and last residue. A D gene is named only where the DNA matches it firmly. Size tells how often a clone was seen (once, few, many) or the class of an expanded clone, and some rows leave it out.

TRBV4-1,TRBD2,TRBJ2-4,.,CASSQVPSGRSRGRGAKNIQYF,TGCGCCAGCAGCCAAGTCCCTAGCGGGAGGTCGAGGGGACGGGGGGCCAAAAACATTCAGTACTTC
TRBV9,.,TRBJ1-3,.,CASSVDGDSGNTIYF,TGTGCCAGCAGCGTAGACGGGGACTCTGGAAACACCATATATTTT
TRBV3-1/TRBV3-2,TRBD1,TRBJ1-4,.,CASSLLPTGLNEKLFF,TGTGCCAGCAGCCTTCTACCGACAGGGCTCAATGAAAAACTGTTTTTT
TRBV3-1/TRBV3-2,.,TRBJ2-7,.,CASSQGRWITEQYF,TGTGCCAGCAGCCAAGGGAGGTGGATCACCGAGCAGTACTTC
TRBV18,.,TRBJ2-6,.,CASSPTALGANVLTF,TGTGCCAGCTCACCGACAGCCTTAGGGGCCAACGTCCTGACTTTC
TRBV6-2/TRBV6-3,.,TRBJ1-5,.,CASSRQNQPQHF,TGTGCCAGCAGTCGACAGAATCAGCCCCAGCATTTT
TRBV7-2,TRBD1,TRBJ1-5,.,CASSPGQASNQPQHF,TGTGCCAGCAGCCCCGGACAGGCTAGCAATCAGCCCCAGCATTTT
TRBV4-1,TRBD2,TRBJ2-7,.,CASSQSTSGRLEQYF,TGCGCCAGCAGCCAGTCGACTAGCGGGAGGCTTGAGCAGTACTTC
TRBV20-1,.,TRBJ2-7,.,CSVPSTYEQYF,TGCAGTGTTCCCTCCACCTACGAGCAGTACTTC
TRBV7-2,.,TRBJ1-5,.,CASSFSDLQPQHF,TGTGCCAGCAGCTTTTCCGACCTTCAGCCCCAGCATTTT
TRBV29-1,.,TRBJ2-5,.,CSVSGLAAGETQYF,TGCAGCGTTAGTGGTTTGGCAGCGGGAGAGACCCAGTACTTC
TRBV5-1,.,TRBJ2-7,.,CASSPGPTGFRSYEQYF,TGCGCCAGCTCCCCCGGTCCCACAGGGTTCCGCTCCTACGAGCAGTACTTC
TRBV29-1,TRBD2,TRBJ2-7,.,CSALPTSGSPYEQYF,TGCAGCGCCTTACCGACTAGCGGGAGTCCGTACGAGCAGTACTTC
TRBV18,TRBD1,TRBJ2-3,.,CASSPGQGASTDTQYF,TGTGCCAGCTCACCAGGGCAGGGGGCTAGCACAGATACGCAGTATTTT
TRBV7-2,.,TRBJ1-2,.,CASSTDTNGHGYTF,TGTGCCAGCAGTACCGACACAAATGGCCATGGCTACACCTTC
TRBV29-1,.,TRBJ2-7,.,CSAKDGFSYEQYF,TGCAGCGCCAAAGACGGTTTCTCCTACGAGCAGTACTTC
TRBV13,.,TRBJ2-1,.,CASSSRELNEQFF,TGTGCCAGCAGCTCCCGGGAACTCAATGAGCAGTTCTTC
TRBV5-1,TRBD1,TRBJ1-5,few,CASSLGTGNQPQHF,TGCGCCAGCAGCTTGGGGACAGGGAACCAGCCCCAGCATTTT
TRBV5-4,.,TRBJ2-1,.,CASSLADTDGQFF,TGTGCCAGCAGCTTGGCCGACACCGATGGGCAGTTCTTC
TRBV10-3,.,TRBJ2-2,.,CAIAREGTGIVGELFF,TGTGCCATCGCCCGCGAGGGAACTGGGATAGTGGGGGAGCTGTTTTTT
TRBV6-5,TRBD1,TRBJ2-3,.,CASSPRGFTDTQYF,TGTGCCAGCAGCCCCAGGGGGTTCACAGATACGCAGTATTTT
TRBV29-1,.,TRBJ1-2,.,CRLKVKGYTF,TGCAGATTGAAGGTGAAGGGCTACACCTTC
TRBV20-1,.,TRBJ1-5,.,CSAIDQSNQPQHF,TGCAGTGCTATTGACCAGAGCAATCAGCCCCAGCATTTT
TRBV5-4,.,TRBJ2-2,few,CASSSPRGANTGELFF,TGTGCCAGCAGCAGTCCCAGGGGCGCGAACACCGGGGAGCTGTTTTTT
TRBV11-3,.,TRBJ2-1,.,CASSLEGWVDVEQFF,TGTGCCAGCAGCTTAGAAGGGTGGGTGGATGTGGAGCAGTTCTTC
TRBV7-9,.,TRBJ2-7,.,CASSLEGSDEQYF,TGTGCCAGCAGCTTAGAGGGTTCGGACGAGCAGTACTTC
TRBV5-1,.,TRBJ2-3,.,CASSLGLSTDTQYF,TGCGCCAGCAGCTTGGGGCTGAGCACAGATACGCAGTATTTT
TRBV18,.,TRBJ2-5,.,CASSPLPETQYF,TGTGCCAGCTCACCCCTTCCAGAGACCCAGTACTTC
TRBV11-3,.,TRBJ2-1,.,CASSLSTGSLDEQFF,TGTGCCAGCAGCTTATCCACGGGAAGTTTGGATGAGCAGTTCTTC
TRBV19,.,TRBJ2-7,.,CASSPRGRDEQYF,TGTGCCAGTAGTCCAAGGGGAAGGGACGAGCAGTACTTC
TRBV28,.,TRBJ1-2,.,CASSLPRTATFGYTF,TGTGCCAGCAGTTTGCCCAGGACAGCGACTTTTGGCTACACCTTC
TRBV7-6,TRBD1,TRBJ2-7,.,CASSTGTGSTYEQYF,TGTGCCAGCAGCACTGGGACAGGGAGTACCTACGAGCAGTACTTC
TRBV5-1,.,TRBJ2-7,.,CASSLDHYEQYF,TGCGCCAGCAGCCTAGACCACTACGAGCAGTACTTC
TRBV10-1,.,TRBJ2-3,once,CASSGTQFTDTQYF,TGCGCCAGCAGTGGTACCCAATTCACAGATACGCAGTATTTT
TRBV27,TRBD1,TRBJ2-7,.,CASSLKGQGGVYEQYF,TGTGCCAGCAGTCTTAAGGGACAGGGTGGTGTCTACGAGCAGTACTTC
TRBV6-5,.,TRBJ1-2,.,CASSYGQGNYGYTF,TGTGCCAGCAGTTACGGGCAGGGGAACTATGGCTACACCTTC
TRBV10-3,TRBD2,TRBJ2-1,few,CAISDPGGPTSYNEQFF,TGTGCCATCAGTGACCCGGGGGGGCCGACCTCCTACAATGAGCAGTTCTTC
TRBV9,.,TRBJ1-4,.,CASSVDGLKLFF,TGTGCCAGCAGCGTAGATGGGTTGAAACTGTTTTTT
TRBV12-3/TRBV12-4,.,TRBJ2-5,.,CASTGLLETQYF,TGTGCCAGCACGGGGCTGTTAGAGACCCAGTACTTC
TRBV9,.,TRBJ2-1,.,CASSVGLSYNEQFF,TGTGCCAGCAGCGTTGGACTTAGCTACAATGAGCAGTTCTTC
TRBV6-5,.,TRBJ1-1,.,CASGGDGMNTEAFF,TGTGCCAGCGGGGGGGATGGGATGAACACTGAAGCTTTCTTT
TRBV30,.,TRBJ1-2,.,CAWRGSGHYGYTF,TGTGCCTGGAGAGGATCCGGGCACTATGGCTACACCTTC
TRBV7-6,.,TRBJ1-3,.,CASSLGVSGNTIYF,TGTGCCAGCAGCCTAGGGGTCTCTGGAAACACCATATATTTT
TRBV6-5,.,TRBJ1-2,.,CASSSTANRVWGYTF,TGTGCCAGCAGTTCCACTGCGAACAGGGTGTGGGGCTACACCTTC
TRBV20-1,.,TRBJ2-3,.,CSARDTQYF,TGCAGTGCTAGGGATACGCAGTATTTT